The rows below give T cell receptor beta chains drawn from one sample of a study of blood T cell repertoires in COVID-19. Sequenced by immunoSEQ multiplex PCR; TCRdb stores in-frame clones only, minus some. The repertoire holds about 200,000 clones, about 80% seen once, with around 5.5% in the top ten. Sample: PBMCs or T cells enriched from blood (not recorded which). The receptors shown here come from a woman in her fifties or sixties with acute COVID-19. CDR3s include the opening cysteine and the closing phenylalanine or tryptophan. The D gene is left open where the match is weak. Clone size is stated in some rows and not others, as once, few, many or a class when expanded.

TGTGCCAGCAGCTTGCGGGGAAACCAGGTCGTGCGCTACACCTTC	CASSLRGNQVVRYTF	-	TRBV7-9	TRBJ1-2	-
TGTGCCAGCAGCTACGAACTAGCGCCGGCCTACGAGCAGTACTTC	CASSYELAPAYEQYF	few	TRBV5-5	TRBJ2-7	TRBD2
TGTGCCAGTAGTATACGCGCGAATGAAAAACTGTTTTTT	CASSIRANEKLFF	-	TRBV19	TRBJ1-4	-
TGTGCCAGCAGCTTAGGACTCTCGGAATATGGCTACACCTTC	CASSLGLSEYGYTF	-	TRBV11-2	TRBJ1-2	-
TGTGCCAGCTCACCACAGGACAGGTCCTTGGGGGCCCTCCACTTT	CASSPQDRSLGALHF	-	TRBV18	TRBJ1-6	TRBD1
TGTGCCAGCAGCAAAGACAGGGGCGCCCTAAACATTCAGTACTTC	CASSKDRGALNIQYF	-	TRBV7-2	TRBJ2-4	TRBD1
TGTGCCAGTAGTATAGATCTGGCGGGGGTCGGGGAGCTGTTTTTT	CASSIDLAGVGELFF	-	TRBV19	TRBJ2-2	TRBD2
TGTGCCAGCAGTCAGGGGGGAAACACTGAAGCTTTCTTT	CASSQGGNTEAFF	once	TRBV7-2	TRBJ1-1	TRBD1
TGTGCCAGCAACCCACAGGGGCCGGGGGAGACCCAGTACTTC	CASNPQGPGETQYF	-	TRBV2	TRBJ2-5	TRBD1
TGTGCCAGCAGCCGTACCGCTCAGGAGCAGTATTTT	CASSRTAQEQYF	-	TRBV3-1/TRBV3-2	TRBJ2-3	-
TGTGCCAGCAGCTTAGATCTCGGACAGGGAAGCGAGCAGTACTTC	CASSLDLGQGSEQYF	few	TRBV7-9	TRBJ2-7	TRBD1
TGTGCCAGCAGCCTGACAGAGGCCTATGGCTACACCTTC	CASSLTEAYGYTF	-	TRBV6-5	TRBJ1-2	-
TGCGCCAGCAGCCAAGAGGGCGGGTATTACGGGAGCGCACCGAAAGACTACAATGAGCAGTTCTTC	CASSQEGGYYGSAPKDYNEQFF	-	TRBV4-3	TRBJ2-1	-
TGCGCCAGCAGTGACTTACCGCCGGGGATAGAGACCCAGTACTTC	CASSDLPPGIETQYF	once	TRBV10-2	TRBJ2-5	-
TGTGCCAGCAGTTACTCGATTAGAGGCGCCGGGGGGCCTCAAGAAGATACGCAGTATTTT	CASSYSIRGAGGPQEDTQYF	-	TRBV6-2/TRBV6-3	TRBJ2-3	-
TGTGCCAGCAGTCCCATGACAGGGACGAACTATGGCTACACCTTC	CASSPMTGTNYGYTF	-	TRBV28	TRBJ1-2	TRBD1
TGCGCCAGCAGTCTTTCGAGGAGGGAAGGGACTCAGCCCCAGCATTTT	CASSLSRREGTQPQHF	once	TRBV23-1	TRBJ1-5	-
TGCAGCGTTGTGGTTAGCGGGAGCTACAATGAGCAGTTCTTC	CSVVVSGSYNEQFF	-	TRBV29-1	TRBJ2-1	TRBD2
TGTGCCAGCAGTGTACAGGGGGACACTGAAGCTTTCTTT	CASSVQGDTEAFF	-	TRBV12-3/TRBV12-4	TRBJ1-1	TRBD1
TGTGCCAGCAGTTCGGACAGGAGAGCTGATACGCAGTATTTT	CASSSDRRADTQYF	-	TRBV27	TRBJ2-3	TRBD1
TGTGCCAGCAGCCAAGATCAAGGACAGGGGGCTGCCGGGGCCAACGTCCTGACTTTC	CASSQDQGQGAAGANVLTF	-	TRBV4-2	TRBJ2-6	TRBD1
TGTGCCAGCAGCCCGGGGACTAGCGGGGGGGTTTACCAAGAGACCCAGTACTTC	CASSPGTSGGVYQETQYF	-	TRBV7-9	TRBJ2-5	TRBD2
TGCGCCAGCAGTAGGGCGGGAGCTAGGACCGGGGAGCTGTTTTTT	CASSRAGARTGELFF	-	TRBV10-2	TRBJ2-2	TRBD2
TGTGCCAGCAGTCGGAGACAGGAACGGACCGGTAAATATGGCTACACCTTC	CASSRRQERTGKYGYTF	-	TRBV3-1/TRBV3-2	TRBJ1-2	-
TGTGCCAGCAGTGAAGAAGGACACTACGAGCAGTACTTC	CASSEEGHYEQYF	-	TRBV2	TRBJ2-7	-
TGTGCCATCAGCCCCGGGGGGGGTGAGCAGTTCTTC	CAISPGGGEQFF	-	TRBV10-3	TRBJ2-1	TRBD2
TGTGCCAGCTCACCAGGGACACTTTTCACTGAAGCTTTCTTT	CASSPGTLFTEAFF	once	TRBV18	TRBJ1-1	-
TGTGCCAGTAGTATGTGGGGCACAGCCTACGAGCAGTACTTC	CASSMWGTAYEQYF	-	TRBV19	TRBJ2-7	-
TGTGCCACCAGTGATCCTACTACAGGGGACCAGCCCCAGCATTTT	CATSDPTTGDQPQHF	-	TRBV24-1	TRBJ1-5	TRBD1
TGTGCCAGCAGCTTAACGCTTGGGGGGATGGTAGCCAAAAACATTCAGTACTTC	CASSLTLGGMVAKNIQYF	-	TRBV7-9	TRBJ2-4	-
TGTGCCAGCAGTTACGGCGGAATGAACACTGAAGCTTTCTTT	CASSYGGMNTEAFF	once	TRBV6-5	TRBJ1-1	-
TGTGCCATCAGCCCCCGGGACAGGGCGACTGAAGCTTTCTTT	CAISPRDRATEAFF	-	TRBV10-3	TRBJ1-1	TRBD1
TGCAGTGCAGACCCAGGGTATGGCTACACCTTC	CSADPGYGYTF	-	TRBV20-1	TRBJ1-2	-
TGTGCCAGCAGCCCAACGAGGGACATCAGGGGGGAGACCCAGTACTTC	CASSPTRDIRGETQYF	-	TRBV7-2	TRBJ2-5	TRBD1
TGTGCCAGCAGCCAAGTGAGTCTAGCGGGAGCGGACGAGCAGTACTTC	CASSQVSLAGADEQYF	-	TRBV4-2	TRBJ2-7	TRBD2
TGTGCCAGCAGCTTGGGGGCTGGTCAGCCCCAGCATTTT	CASSLGAGQPQHF	-	TRBV5-6	TRBJ1-5	-
TGTGCCAGTAGTATAGAGAGAACCGAGCAGTTCTTC	CASSIERTEQFF	-	TRBV19	TRBJ2-1	-
TGTGCCAGCAGGCAAAAACTGGCGGGGGGGCTCCCCTACAATGAGCAGTTCTTC	CASRQKLAGGLPYNEQFF	-	TRBV7-2	TRBJ2-1	TRBD2
TGCGCCAGCAGCTCGGGGGGGACTAGCACAGATACGCAGTATTTT	CASSSGGTSTDTQYF	-	TRBV5-1	TRBJ2-3	TRBD2
TGTGCCAGCAGCCAAGAGGACTCGAAAGAGACCCAGTACTTC	CASSQEDSKETQYF	-	TRBV3-1/TRBV3-2	TRBJ2-5	-
TGTGCCAGCAGCTATCCGGAGTTGTGGGGGCCGAGGGACACTGAAGCTTTCTTT	CASSYPELWGPRDTEAFF	-	TRBV7-8	TRBJ1-1	-
TGTGCCAGCAGCTCCCGACTGGACGGGGAGCTGTTTTTT	CASSSRLDGELFF	-	TRBV7-2	TRBJ2-2	-
TGTGCCAGCAGAGACAGGGACTATGGCTACACCTTC	CASRDRDYGYTF	-	TRBV12-3/TRBV12-4	TRBJ1-2	TRBD1
TGTGCCAGCAGTGAGTTCAAGGGGGCAGGTCAGCCCCAGCATTTT	CASSEFKGAGQPQHF	-	TRBV2	TRBJ1-5	TRBD1
TGTGCCAGTAGTATAGATGGCGGATTCGGGCTAGCGGGAGTCAACAATGAGCAGTTCTTC	CASSIDGGFGLAGVNNEQFF	-	TRBV19	TRBJ2-1	TRBD2
TGCAGTGCCCCGACAGACGAAAAACTGTTTTTT	CSAPTDEKLFF	-	TRBV20-1	TRBJ1-4	-
TGTGCCAGCAGCGTAGAGGGGCCTAGCGGGGTCTCCTACAATGAGCAGTTCTTC	CASSVEGPSGVSYNEQFF	-	TRBV9	TRBJ2-1	TRBD2
TGTGCCAGCAATGCGGGGACCTATGGCTACACCTTC	CASNAGTYGYTF	-	TRBV6-5	TRBJ1-2	-